What follows are 7 T cell receptor beta chains derived from one specimen sequenced in a study of blood T cell repertoires in COVID-19 (TCRdb year 2020). Library preparation employed the immunoSEQ multiplex PCR assay. Imported from immuneACCESS, the table was reduced by TCRdb to in-frame sequences with V and J called. These copies leave out some clones; in studies compared against another copy, an unresolved V gene accounts for under half, and the cause of the remainder is not known. The sample table contains hundreds of thousands of clones; only one count was recorded for almost 85% of them. Just over 7% of the sample goes to the ten largest clones. The specimen sequenced was peripheral blood. The source is a human donor in a cohort sampled during active COVID-19.

The rearrangement joins TRBV27 to TRBJ1-2; 9 positions match TRBD1. CDR1 and CDR2 (germline): MNHEY, SMNVEV (reference sequence). Trimming took 5 bases from V and 6 from J; bases not matched to a gene: 7. CDR3 length: 14 residues. The CDR3 loop reads CASSQQGAVDGYTF. Here the CDR3 DNA reads TGTGCCAGCAGTCAACAGGGGGCGGTGGATGGCTACACCTTC.

V and J are TRBV7-9 and TRBJ1-1, with no clear D. V lost 2 bases to trimming and J lost 3 bases, with 7 bases between them. CDR1 and CDR2 (germline): SEHNR, FQNEAQ (reference sequence). This CDR3 contains 13 residues. The CDR3 loop is CASSLPLDTEAFF. CDR3 DNA: TGTGCCAGCAGCTTACCGTTAGACACTGAAGCTTTCTTT.

The rearrangement links TRBV11-3 to TRBJ2-6, with TRBD1 matching over 10 bases. This CDR3 has 19 residues. Germline V gives CDR1 SGHNT, CDR2 YENEEA. The ends lost 3 bases at V and 1 base at J; junction bases unmatched: 9. CDR3 nucleotides: TGTGCCAGCAGCTTGGGCGGGACAGGGGTTACTTCTGGGGCCAACGTCCTGACTTTC. Amino acids: CASSLGGTGVTSGANVLTF.

The gene calls are TRBV6-2 or TRBV6-3 and TRBJ2-3; possible D gene TRBD1, 6 bases. CDR1 is MNHEY, CDR2 SVGEGT, per germline. This CDR3 has 15 amino acids. V shed 2 bases and J shed 2 bases, with 11 bases lying between them. CDR3 residues: CASSYGTLYTDTQYF. Written as DNA, the CDR3 is TGTGCCAGCAGTTACGGGACACTTTACACAGATACGCAGTATTTT.

The rearrangement links TRBV10-3 to TRBJ1-2, with 11 bases that match TRBD1. The CDR3 is 18 residues long. Germline CDR1 and CDR2: ENHRY and SYGVKD. J was trimmed by 4 bases and V by 0 bases; bases with no gene match: 10. The chain's CDR3 is CAISESRTGGEDTYGYTF. The DNA of the CDR3 is TGTGCCATCAGTGAGTCACGGACAGGGGGCGAGGATACCTATGGCTACACCTTC.

This chain uses TRBV5-8 with TRBJ1-1; no clear D gene. The V gene's germline CDR1 is SGHTS and CDR2 YDEGEE. The CDR3 is 12 amino acids. Trimming took 1 base from V and 2 from J, leaving 3 bases between them. The CDR3 nucleotides read TGTGCCAGCAGCTTGTATAACACTGAAGCTTTCTTT. Translated, it gives CASSLYNTEAFF.

The rearrangement links TRBV19 to TRBJ2-2; TRBD1 is a possible D gene (5 bases). V was trimmed by 3 bases and J by 2 bases, leaving 10 bases between them. This CDR3 has 15 amino acids. Germline V gene lookup returns CDR1 LNHDA and CDR2 SQIVND (reference sequence). The CDR3 loop reads CASSIPGANTGELFF. Here the CDR3 DNA reads TGTGCCAGTAGTATCCCTGGGGCTAACACCGGGGAGCTGTTTTTT.